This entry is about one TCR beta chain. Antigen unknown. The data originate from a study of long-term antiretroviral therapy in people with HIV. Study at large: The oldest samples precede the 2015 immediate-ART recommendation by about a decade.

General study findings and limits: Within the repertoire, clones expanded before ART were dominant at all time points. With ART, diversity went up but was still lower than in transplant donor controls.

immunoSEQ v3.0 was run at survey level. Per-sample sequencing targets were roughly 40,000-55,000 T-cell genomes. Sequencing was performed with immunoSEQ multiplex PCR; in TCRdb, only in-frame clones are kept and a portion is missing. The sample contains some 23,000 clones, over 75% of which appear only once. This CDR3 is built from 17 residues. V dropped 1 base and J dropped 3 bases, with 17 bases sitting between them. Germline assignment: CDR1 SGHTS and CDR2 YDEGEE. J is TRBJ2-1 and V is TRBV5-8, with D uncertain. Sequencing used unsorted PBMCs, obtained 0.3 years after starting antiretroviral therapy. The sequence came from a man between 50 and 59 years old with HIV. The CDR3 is CASSLLGSRLGYNEQFF. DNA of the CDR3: TGTGCCAGCAGCTTGCTGGGCAGCCGTTTGGGCTACAATGAGCAGTTCTTC.